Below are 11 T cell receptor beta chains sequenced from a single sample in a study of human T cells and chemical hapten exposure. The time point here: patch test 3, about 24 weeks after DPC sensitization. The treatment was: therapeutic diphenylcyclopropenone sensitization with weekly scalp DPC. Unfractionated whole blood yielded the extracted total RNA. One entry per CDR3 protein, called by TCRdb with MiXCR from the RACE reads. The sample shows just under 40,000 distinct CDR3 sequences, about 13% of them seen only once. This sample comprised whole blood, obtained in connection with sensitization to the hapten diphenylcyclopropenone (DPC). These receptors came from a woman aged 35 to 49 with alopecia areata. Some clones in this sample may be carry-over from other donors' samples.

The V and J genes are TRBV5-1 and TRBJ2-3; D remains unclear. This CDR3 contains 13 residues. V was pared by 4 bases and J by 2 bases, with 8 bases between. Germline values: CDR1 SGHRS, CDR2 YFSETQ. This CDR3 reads CASSGRYTDTQYF. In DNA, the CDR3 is TGCGCCAGCAGCGGCAGGTACACAGATACGCAGTATTTT.

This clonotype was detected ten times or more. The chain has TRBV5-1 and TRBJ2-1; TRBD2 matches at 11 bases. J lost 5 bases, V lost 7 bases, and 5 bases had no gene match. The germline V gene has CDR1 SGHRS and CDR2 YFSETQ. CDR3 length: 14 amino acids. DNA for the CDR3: TGCGCCAGCGGAGGACTAGCGGGCCACAATGAGCAGTTCTTC. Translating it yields CASGGLAGHNEQFF.

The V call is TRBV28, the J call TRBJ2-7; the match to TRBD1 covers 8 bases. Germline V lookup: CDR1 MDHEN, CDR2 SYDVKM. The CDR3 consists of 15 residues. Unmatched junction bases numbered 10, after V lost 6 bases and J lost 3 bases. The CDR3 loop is CASSPGPGGLYEQYF. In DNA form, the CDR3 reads TGTGCCAGCAGCCCTGGGCCAGGGGGCCTCTACGAGCAGTACTTC.

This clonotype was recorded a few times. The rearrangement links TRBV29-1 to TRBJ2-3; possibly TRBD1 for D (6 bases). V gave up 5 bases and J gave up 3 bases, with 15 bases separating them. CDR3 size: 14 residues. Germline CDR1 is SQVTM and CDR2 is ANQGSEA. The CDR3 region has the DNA TGCAGCGTTCTCCCCACAGGGAATACAGATACGCAGTATTTT. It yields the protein CSVLPTGNTDTQYF.

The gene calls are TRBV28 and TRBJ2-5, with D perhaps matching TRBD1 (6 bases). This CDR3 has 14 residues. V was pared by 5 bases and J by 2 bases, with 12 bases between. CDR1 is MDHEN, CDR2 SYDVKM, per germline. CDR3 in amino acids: CASSLPGQQETQYF. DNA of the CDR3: TGTGCCAGCAGTCTACCCGGACAGCAAGAGACCCAGTACTTC.

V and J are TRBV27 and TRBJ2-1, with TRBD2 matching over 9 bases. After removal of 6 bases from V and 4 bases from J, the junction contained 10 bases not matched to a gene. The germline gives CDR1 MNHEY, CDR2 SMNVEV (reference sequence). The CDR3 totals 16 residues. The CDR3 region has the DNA TGTGCCAGCAGCTGGGACCTAGCGGGAATTTACAATGAGCAGTTCTTC. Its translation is CASSWDLAGIYNEQFF.

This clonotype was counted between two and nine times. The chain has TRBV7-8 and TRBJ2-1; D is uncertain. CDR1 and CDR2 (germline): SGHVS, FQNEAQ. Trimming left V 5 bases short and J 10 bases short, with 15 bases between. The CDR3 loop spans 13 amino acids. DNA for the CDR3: TGTGCCAGCAGCCGCCGGACGGAAAGCGAGCAGTTCTTC. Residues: CASSRRTESEQFF.

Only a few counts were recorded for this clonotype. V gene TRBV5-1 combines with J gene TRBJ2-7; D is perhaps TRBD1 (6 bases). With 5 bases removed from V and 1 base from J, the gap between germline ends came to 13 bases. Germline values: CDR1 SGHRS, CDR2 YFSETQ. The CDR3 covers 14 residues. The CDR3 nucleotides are TGCGCCAGCAGTTTGCAGGGGTCGTCCTACGAGCAGTACTTC. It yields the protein CASSLQGSSYEQYF.

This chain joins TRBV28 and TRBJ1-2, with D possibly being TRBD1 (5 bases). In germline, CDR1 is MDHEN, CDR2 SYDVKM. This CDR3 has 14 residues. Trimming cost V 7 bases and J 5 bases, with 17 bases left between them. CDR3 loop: CASTLQGTPYGYTF. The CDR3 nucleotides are TGTGCCAGCACCCTTCAGGGTACCCCTTATGGCTACACCTTC.

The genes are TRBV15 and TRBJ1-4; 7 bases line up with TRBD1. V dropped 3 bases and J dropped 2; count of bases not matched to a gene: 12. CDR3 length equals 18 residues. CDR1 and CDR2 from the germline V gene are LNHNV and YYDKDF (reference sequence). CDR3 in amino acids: CATSRGGQSVPTNEKLFF. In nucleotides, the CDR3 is TGTGCCACCAGCAGGGGGGGACAGTCAGTGCCGACTAATGAAAAACTGTTTTTT.

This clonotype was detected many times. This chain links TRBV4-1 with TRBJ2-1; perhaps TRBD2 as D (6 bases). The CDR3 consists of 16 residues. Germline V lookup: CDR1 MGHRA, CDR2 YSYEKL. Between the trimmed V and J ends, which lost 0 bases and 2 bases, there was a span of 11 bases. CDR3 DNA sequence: TGCGCCAGCAGCCAAGATGCGGGGCCTCCCTACAATGAGCAGTTCTTC. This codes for CASSQDAGPPYNEQFF.